The present entry profiles one T cell receptor beta chain with its context. Its antigen has not been determined. Per-nucleotide qualities are absent, and no much larger clonotype sits a single base away. The sample comes from a study of blood T cell repertoires in COVID-19 (dated by TCRdb to about 2020). Background on the whole study: Samples from collaborators originated in the United States, Italy and Spain and spanned both the acute and convalescent phases of COVID-19. The material from the prospective study consisted of cDNA or gDNA derived from T cells, B-cell-depleted T cells, or PBMCs. The dataset comprised deeply sampled blood TCRbeta repertoires from subjects exposed to, actively infected with, or recovered from COVID-19. The repertoires were released in a freely available public database meant as a resource for research on the immune response to SARS-CoV-2. The samples were drawn from two sources: the first 160 participants of the ongoing ImmuneRACE study, and 1,000 to 1,500 subjects contributed by 6 global collaborators. The sample metadata nearly always contained a de-identified subject ID, COVID-19 status, age in years and sex. HLA class I and class II types, where available, came from metadata supplied by the sample provider rather than from assay-based typing. The investigation overall reported the following: How much clinical and demographic metadata was included differed by source and by participant, and the metadata was provided uncurated.

Whole blood was collected in K2EDTA tubes by collaborating institutions according to the institutions' own protocols. For TCRbeta analysis, collaborator samples were shipped as frozen whole blood, as isolated PBMCs, or as DNA extracted from either sample type. TCRbeta CDR3 regions were amplified from genomic DNA by means of the immunoSEQ Assay, a bias-controlled multiplex PCR. As for the original processing: The number of nucleated cells in each sample was estimated by amplification of reference gene primers within the assay. Sequence reads were collapsed and filtered to measure the absolute abundance of every unique TCRbeta CDR3 rearrangement. For each sample, productive Simpson clonality was calculated as the square root of Simpson's diversity index across productive rearrangements. What TCRdb holds here is the immuneACCESS table cut down to in-frame rearrangements. Part of the clones is not present; checked against another copy, under half of the missing clones reflect an unresolved V gene, and the others are unexplained. That table supplies the V and J calls and clone size; D and trimming were determined from the DNA. This sample comprises under 200,000 clones, 80% of them detected only once. Approximately 6.9% of the sample is in the top ten clones.

Clipping removes 7 bases from V and 0 bases from J, with 4 as the unmatched junction base count. Looking up the germline V gene yields CDR1 SGHRS and CDR2 YFSETQ. The CDR3 numbers 14 residues from cysteine through phenylalanine. Only the CDR3 portion is preserved as DNA: 42 bases, with reading frame beginning at the first base. The rearrangement joined TRBV5-1 to TRBJ2-7; TRBD1 aligns with 10 central bases. The sample was peripheral blood. This receptor was obtained from a man aged 60 to 75 with acute or convalescent COVID-19. The nucleotide sequence reads as follows: TGCGCCAGCGGACAGGGGGGGAGCTCCTACGAGCAGTACTTC. This gives the protein CASGQGGSSYEQYF.